The next 15 T cell receptor beta chains were all read from a single sample in a study of CD8+ T cells in alopecia areata. Extracted RNA was reverse transcribed, and the resulting cDNA served as sequencing template. Generated by immunoSEQ multiplex PCR, the TCRdb table keeps only in-frame clones and is missing some. The repertoire holds 95,000 to 100,000 clones, with 50% to 75% as singletons. Treatment here: oral pan-JAK inhibitor, 5-10 mg twice daily. The sequencing used CD8+ T cells sorted from blood, collected at week 4, from a patient treated with tofacitinib. The receptor source for this set is a human donor with alopecia areata.

The chain links TRBV27 to TRBJ2-7; D is undetermined. Germline V gives CDR1 MNHEY, CDR2 SMNVEV (reference sequence). CDR3 length: 13 residues. Trimming pared 2 bases from V and 3 bases from J, leaving 8 bases between. This chain's CDR3 is CASSLQANYEQYF. The CDR3 bases are TGTGCCAGCAGTTTACAGGCAAACTACGAGCAGTACTTC.

This clone was detected a few times. Other DNA sequences within the sample encode an identical CDR3. The chain combines TRBV20-1 with TRBJ2-1, with D tentatively TRBD1 or TRBD2 (5 bases each). The CDR3 extends over 11 amino acids. The V end was cut by 2 bases, the J end by 7 bases, with 6 bases between. CDR1 and CDR2 (germline): DFQATT, SNEGSKA (reference sequence). The CDR3 nucleotides are TGCAGTGCTAGATGGGGGAATGAGCAGTTCTTC. Translating gives CSARWGNEQFF.

This clone was recorded only once. The chain joins TRBV5-8 to TRBJ2-1, with 8 bases that match TRBD2. V was pared by 0 bases and J by 7 bases, with 6 bases of the junction left unmatched. The CDR3 is 15 residues long. CDR1 and CDR2 from the germline V gene are SGHTS and YDEGEE. The CDR3 nucleotides read TGTGCCAGCAGCTTGGCTGGGACTAGTCCGAATGAGCAGTTCTTC. It codes for CASSLAGTSPNEQFF. Supplemented by reference TRBV5-8 and TRBJ2-1, the full variable domain reads EAGVTQSPTHLIKTRGQQATLRCSPISGHTSVYWYQQALGLGLQFLLWYDEGEERNRGNFPPRFSGRQFPNYSSELNVNALELEDSALYLCASSLAGTSPNEQFFGPGTRLTVL.

The CDR3 DNA sequence: TGCGCCAGCAGCTCGGGACAGGGTCCAGGAGAGACCCAGTACTTC. Its translation is CASSSGQGPGETQYF. This chain uses TRBV5-1 with TRBJ2-5; 9 bases align to TRBD1. The CDR3 totals 15 residues. Looked up from germline, CDR1 is SGHRS and CDR2 is YFSETQ. V dropped 3 bases and J dropped 4; count of bases not matched to a gene: 7.

The chain links TRBV27 to TRBJ2-1, with TRBD1 matching over 7 bases. Losses at the gene ends were 5 bases for V and 8 bases for J; bases not matched to a gene: 9. The CDR3 extends over 14 amino acids. Germline CDR1 reads MNHEY; CDR2 reads SMNVEV (reference sequence). CDR3 region: CASSPRQGRYEQFF. The CDR3 nucleotides are TGTGCCAGCAGTCCTAGACAGGGAAGGTATGAGCAGTTCTTC.

The chain is built from TRBV4-3 and TRBJ2-1, with D uncertain. Trimming removed 0 bases from V and 0 bases from J, with 9 bases in between. The CDR3 sequence is 16 residues long. Germline V gives CDR1 LGHNA, CDR2 YSLEER. The CDR3 spells CASSQDRVSSYNEQFF. DNA of the CDR3: TGCGCCAGCAGCCAAGATCGGGTTTCCTCCTACAATGAGCAGTTCTTC.

The J gene is TRBJ2-7, the V gene TRBV29-1; 9 positions agree with TRBD2. In germline, CDR1 is SQVTM, CDR2 ANQGSEA. V shed 2 bases and J 1 base; nucleotides not matched to a gene: 3. CDR3 length: 14 residues. The DNA of the CDR3 is TGCAGCGTTGAACGGCTAGCGGGATCCTACGAGCAGTACTTC. Its translation is CSVERLAGSYEQYF.

The chain is built from TRBV27 and TRBJ2-5; tentatively, D is TRBD2 (6 bases). CDR3 size: 16 residues. CDR1 MNHEY and CDR2 SMNVEV come from the germline V gene (reference sequence). V lost 3 bases and J 2 bases, leaving 16 bases between the germline ends. In DNA, the CDR3 is TGTGCCAGCAGTTTGTTTCCTTGGGAGGCGCAAGAGACCCAGTACTTC. This gives the protein CASSLFPWEAQETQYF.

On this clone itself: Different DNA sequences within this sample yield the same CDR3. This chain links TRBV27 with TRBJ1-5, with unresolved D. V shed 5 bases and J shed 1 base, with 12 bases lying between them. CDR1 MNHEY and CDR2 SMNVEV come from the germline V gene (reference sequence). The CDR3 sequence is 15 residues long. The CDR3 reads CASSPIGGSNQPQHF. CDR3 nucleotides: TGTGCCAGCAGTCCCATCGGTGGGAGCAATCAGCCCCAGCATTTT.

The chain employs TRBV30 and TRBJ2-1; unclear D gene. Germline loops: CDR1 GTSNPN, CDR2 SVGIG (reference sequence). The CDR3 contains 12 residues. With 0 bases removed from V and 3 bases from J, the gap between germline ends came to 3 bases. Here the CDR3 reads CAWSVVYNEQFF. CDR3 sequence (DNA): TGTGCCTGGAGTGTCGTCTACAATGAGCAGTTCTTC.

The chain combines TRBV7-9 with TRBJ2-7, with 7 bases identical to TRBD1. The CDR3 spans 14 residues. The junction had 3 bases not matched to a gene; V was cut back by 1 base and J by 3 bases. In germline, CDR1 is SEHNR, CDR2 FQNEAQ (reference sequence). As DNA, the CDR3 is TGTGCCAGCAGCTTAGGGGACAGCTACTACGAGCAGTACTTC. This encodes CASSLGDSYYEQYF.

This chain joins TRBV7-9 and TRBJ1-2, with D possibly being TRBD1 (6 bases). Per germline, CDR1 SEHNR and CDR2 FQNEAQ (reference sequence). CDR3 length: 16 residues. The ends were cut back, 4 bases at V and 8 bases at J, with 23 bases in the middle. This CDR3 is CASSSSLGGGARGYTF. CDR3 coding DNA: TGTGCCAGCAGCTCCTCCCTTGGGGGGGGCGCTAGGGGCTACACCTTC.

The chain carries TRBV2 and TRBJ2-5, with 7 bases matching TRBD2. The V gene end was trimmed by 7 bases and the J gene end by 2 bases; junction bases not matched to a gene: 4. This CDR3 comprises 13 residues. Germline CDR1 reads SNHLY; CDR2 reads FYNNEI. For the CDR3, the DNA is TGTGCCAGCACCCGCGGGGGACAAGAGACCCAGTACTTC. Protein product: CASTRGGQETQYF.

This clone was seen a few times. This chain joins TRBV29-1 and TRBJ2-7; a weak D match, TRBD1 (6 bases). This CDR3 is built from 16 residues. Trimming shortened V by 3 bases and J by 0 bases, and 18 bases separated the two germline ends. CDR1 and CDR2 (germline): SQVTM, ANQGSEA. The CDR3 loop is CSVETRGASYSYEQYF. The CDR3 coding sequence is TGCAGCGTTGAGACCAGGGGAGCGTCTTACTCCTACGAGCAGTACTTC.

This clone has just a few counts. The chain combines TRBV23-1 with TRBJ1-5, with 8 bases identical to TRBD1. TRBV23-1 is classed as an ORF, of uncertain function. This CDR3 region has 15 residues. Trimming removed 8 bases from V and 0 bases from J; junction bases left unmatched: 6. The CDR3 DNA reads as TGCGCCAGCCACCCGACAGGGGATAGCAATCAGCCCCAGCATTTT. This translates into CASHPTGDSNQPQHF.